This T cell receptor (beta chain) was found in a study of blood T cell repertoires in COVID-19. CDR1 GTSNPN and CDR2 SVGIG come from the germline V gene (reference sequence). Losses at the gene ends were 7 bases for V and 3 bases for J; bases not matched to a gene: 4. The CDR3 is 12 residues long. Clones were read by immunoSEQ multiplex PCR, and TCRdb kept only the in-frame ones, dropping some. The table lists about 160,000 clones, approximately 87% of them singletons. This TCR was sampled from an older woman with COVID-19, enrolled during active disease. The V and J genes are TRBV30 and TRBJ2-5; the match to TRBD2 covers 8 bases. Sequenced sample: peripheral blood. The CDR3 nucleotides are TGTGCCTTGGGACTAGATGAAGAGACCCAGTACTTC. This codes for CALGLDEETQYF.